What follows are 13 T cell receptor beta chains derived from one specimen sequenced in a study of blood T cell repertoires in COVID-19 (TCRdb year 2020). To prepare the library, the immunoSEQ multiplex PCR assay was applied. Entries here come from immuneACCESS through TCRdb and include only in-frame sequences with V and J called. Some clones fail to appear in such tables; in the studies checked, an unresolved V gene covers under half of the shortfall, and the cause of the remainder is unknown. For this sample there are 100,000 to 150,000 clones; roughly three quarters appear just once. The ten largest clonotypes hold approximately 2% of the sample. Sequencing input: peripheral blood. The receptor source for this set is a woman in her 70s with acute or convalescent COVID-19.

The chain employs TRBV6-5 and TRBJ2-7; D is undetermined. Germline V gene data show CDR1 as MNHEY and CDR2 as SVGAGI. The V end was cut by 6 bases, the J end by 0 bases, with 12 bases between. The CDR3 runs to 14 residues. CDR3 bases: TGTGCCAGCAGAACCGGAGCTAGCTCCTACGAGCAGTACTTC. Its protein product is CASRTGASSYEQYF.

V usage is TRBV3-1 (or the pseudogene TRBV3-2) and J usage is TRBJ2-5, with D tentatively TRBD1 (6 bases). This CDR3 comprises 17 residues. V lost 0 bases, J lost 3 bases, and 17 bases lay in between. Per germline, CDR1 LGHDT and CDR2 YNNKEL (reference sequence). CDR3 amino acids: CASSQDVAAGAEETQYF. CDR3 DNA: TGTGCCAGCAGCCAAGATGTCGCTGCAGGGGCGGAAGAGACCCAGTACTTC.

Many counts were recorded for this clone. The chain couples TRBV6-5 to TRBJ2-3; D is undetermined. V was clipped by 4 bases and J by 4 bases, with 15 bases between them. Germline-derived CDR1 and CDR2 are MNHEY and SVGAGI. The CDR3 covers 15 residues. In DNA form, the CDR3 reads TGTGCCAGCAGTTCGAGAAGCCCGCGCGCAGATACGCAGTATTTT. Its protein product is CASSSRSPRADTQYF.

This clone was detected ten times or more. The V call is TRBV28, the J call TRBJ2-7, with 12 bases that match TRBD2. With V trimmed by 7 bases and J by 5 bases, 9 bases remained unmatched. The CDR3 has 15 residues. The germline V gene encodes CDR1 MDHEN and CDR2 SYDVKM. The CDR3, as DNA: TGTGCCAGCATTCTAGCGGGAGGGAGGGAGAACGAGCAGTACTTC. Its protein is CASILAGGRENEQYF.

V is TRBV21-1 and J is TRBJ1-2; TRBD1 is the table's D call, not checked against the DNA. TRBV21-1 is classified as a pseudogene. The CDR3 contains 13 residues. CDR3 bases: TGTGCCAGCAGGACGACAGGGCAGTATGGCTACACCTTC. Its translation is CASRTTGQYGYTF.

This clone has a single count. The DNA of the CDR3 is TGTGCCAGCACGGACAGGGTAGGGAACACCGGGGAGCTGTTTTTT. Translation: CASTDRVGNTGELFF. The rearrangement links TRBV2 to TRBJ2-2; 8 nucleotides agree with TRBD1. In germline, CDR1 is SNHLY, CDR2 FYNNEI. This CDR3 comprises 15 residues. The trim removed 7 bases at V and 1 base at J, leaving 5 bases unmatched.

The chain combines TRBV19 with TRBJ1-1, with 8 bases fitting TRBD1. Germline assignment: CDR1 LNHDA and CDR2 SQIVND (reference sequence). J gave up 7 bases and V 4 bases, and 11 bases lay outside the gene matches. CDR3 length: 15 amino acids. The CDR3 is CASSRETGAGSEAFF. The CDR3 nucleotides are TGTGCCAGTAGTAGGGAGACAGGGGCAGGGAGTGAAGCTTTCTTT.

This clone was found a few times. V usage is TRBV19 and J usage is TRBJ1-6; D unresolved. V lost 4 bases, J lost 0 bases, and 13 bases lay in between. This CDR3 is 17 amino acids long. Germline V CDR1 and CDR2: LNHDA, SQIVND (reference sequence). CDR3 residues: CASSTREGSSYNSPLHF. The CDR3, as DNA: TGTGCCAGTAGTACCCGAGAGGGTAGCTCCTATAATTCACCCCTCCACTTT.

CDR3 DNA sequence: TGTGCCAGCAGCCCCTCTGGGGGGTACAATGAGCAGTTCTTC. Its translation is CASSPSGGYNEQFF. The chain has TRBV9 and TRBJ2-1; D may be TRBD2 (6 bases). This CDR3 comprises 14 residues. CDR1 and CDR2 from the germline V gene are SGDLS and YYNGEE. V was shortened by 4 bases and J by 4 bases, with 12 bases between the two germline ends. The full variable domain, with the rest looked up from reference TRBV9 and TRBJ2-1, is DSGVTQTPKHLITATGQRVTLRCSPRSGDLSVYWYQQSLDQGLQFLIQYYNGEERAKGNILERFSAQQFPDLHSELNLSSLELGDSALYFCASSPSGGYNEQFFGPGTRLTVL.

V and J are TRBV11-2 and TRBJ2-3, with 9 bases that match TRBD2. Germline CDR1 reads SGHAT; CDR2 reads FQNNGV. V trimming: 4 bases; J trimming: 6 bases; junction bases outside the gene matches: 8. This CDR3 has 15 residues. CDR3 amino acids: CASSSGLASPDTQYF. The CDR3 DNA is TGTGCCAGCAGCTCGGGACTAGCAAGTCCGGATACGCAGTATTTT.

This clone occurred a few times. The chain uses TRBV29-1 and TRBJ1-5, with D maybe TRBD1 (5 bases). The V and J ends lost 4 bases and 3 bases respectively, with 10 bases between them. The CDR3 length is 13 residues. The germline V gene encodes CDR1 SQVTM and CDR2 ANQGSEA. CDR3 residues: CSVGQGLNQPQHF. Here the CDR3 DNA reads TGCAGCGTTGGGCAGGGCCTCAATCAGCCCCAGCATTTT.

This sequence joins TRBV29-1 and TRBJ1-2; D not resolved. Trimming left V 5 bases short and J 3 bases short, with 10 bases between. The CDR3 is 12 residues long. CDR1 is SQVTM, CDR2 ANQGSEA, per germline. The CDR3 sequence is CSVLTYYYGYTF. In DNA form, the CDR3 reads TGCAGCGTTCTAACTTACTACTATGGCTACACCTTC. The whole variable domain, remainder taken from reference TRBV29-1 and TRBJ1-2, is SAVISQKPSRDICQRGTSLTIQCQVDSQVTMMFWYRQQPGQSLTLIATANQGSEATYESGFVIDKFPISRPNLTFSTLTVSNMSPEDSSIYLCSVLTYYYGYTFGSGTRLTVV.

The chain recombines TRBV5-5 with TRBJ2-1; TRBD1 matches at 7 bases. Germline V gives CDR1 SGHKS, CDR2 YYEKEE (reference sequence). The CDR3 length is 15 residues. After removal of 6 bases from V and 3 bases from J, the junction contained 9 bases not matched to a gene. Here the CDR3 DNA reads TGTGCCAGCAACAAAAACAGGGGTGACTACAATGAGCAGTTCTTC. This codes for CASNKNRGDYNEQFF.